The 28 T cell receptor beta chains given below trace back to one sample, sequenced in a study of Ad26.COV2.S vaccination and SARS-CoV-2 variants. Some clones are missing from TCRdb's copy, which holds only in-frame ones; the method was immunoSEQ multiplex PCR. This table holds about 350,000 clones, around 90% found once. Source: peripheral blood, taken after recovery from COVID-19. All receptors derive from a human donor who had recovered from COVID-19.

The chain uses TRBV6-6 and TRBJ1-2; 8 bases fit TRBD1. V lost 10 bases, J lost 4 bases, and 5 bases stayed unmatched. The CDR3 runs to 12 residues. CDR1 MNHNY and CDR2 SVGAGI come from the germline V gene (reference sequence). As DNA, the CDR3 is TGTGCCACCAGGACAGGGCTCTATGGCTACACCTTC. It yields the protein CATRTGLYGYTF.

The chain joins TRBV5-1 to TRBJ1-1; D uncertain. The CDR3 runs 16 residues. Between the trimmed V and J ends, which lost 4 bases and 0 bases, there was a span of 16 bases. Germline V gene data show CDR1 as SGHRS and CDR2 as YFSETQ. CDR3 nucleotide sequence: TGCGCCAGCAGCCCGTCAGTGGGTGGCATGAACACTGAAGCTTTCTTT. Protein product: CASSPSVGGMNTEAFF.

The sample holds one count of this clone. The chain combines TRBV12-5 with TRBJ2-5; D possibly matches TRBD1 or TRBD2 (7 bases each). Germline CDR1 and CDR2: LGHNT and FRNRAP. V was cut by 2 bases and J by 4 bases, with 14 bases left in between. This CDR3 is built from 15 residues. CDR3 protein: CASGLPDREGETQYF. CDR3 coding DNA: TGTGCTAGTGGTTTGCCCGACAGGGAGGGAGAGACCCAGTACTTC.

The chain joins TRBV7-2 to TRBJ2-1; 12 bases match TRBD2. This CDR3 has 14 amino acids. The V gene end was trimmed by 5 bases and the J gene end by 8 bases; junction bases not matched to a gene: 4. The germline V gene has CDR1 SGHTA and CDR2 FQGNSA. This CDR3 reads CASSPSGGAYEQFF. As DNA, the CDR3 is TGTGCCAGCAGCCCTAGCGGGGGGGCCTATGAGCAGTTCTTC.

The chain carries TRBV2 and TRBJ1-4; no clear D. This CDR3 comprises 15 residues. The V end was cut by 6 bases, the J end by 0 bases, with 11 bases between. Germline V gives CDR1 SNHLY, CDR2 FYNNEI. Here the CDR3 reads CASSETFATNEKLFF. CDR3 nucleotide sequence: TGTGCCAGCAGCGAAACATTCGCAACTAATGAAAAACTGTTTTTT.

The sample holds a few counts of this clone. The CDR3 coding sequence is TGTGCCAGCAGCCGTCAGGGATATCAGCCCCAGCATTTT. It specifies CASSRQGYQPQHF. The gene calls are TRBV12-3 or TRBV12-4 and TRBJ1-5, with D possibly matching TRBD1 (5 bases). The CDR3 extends over 13 amino acids. V lost 6 bases and J 5 bases, leaving 11 bases between the germline ends.

This sequence joins TRBV27 and TRBJ2-3; TRBD2 aligns across 16 bases. This CDR3 is built from 18 residues. V was pared by 5 bases and J by 5 bases, with 10 bases of the junction left unmatched. Germline values: CDR1 MNHEY, CDR2 SMNVEV (reference sequence). CDR3 residues: CASSHGTSGGALRDTQYF. The CDR3 region has the DNA TGTGCCAGCAGTCACGGGACTAGCGGGGGGGCTTTAAGAGATACGCAGTATTTT.

The V gene is TRBV7-9, the J gene TRBJ1-2; D remains unclear. V lost 1 base and J 7 bases, leaving 16 bases between the germline ends. The CDR3 contains 15 residues. Germline V gives CDR1 SEHNR, CDR2 FQNEAQ (reference sequence). CDR3 coding DNA: TGTGCCAGCAGCTTAGGTGATCGGCAGTCCGGTGGCTACACCTTC. It encodes CASSLGDRQSGGYTF.

This clone was recorded once. One end of the junction fails to match germline, which may point to a read error. V and J are TRBV12-3 or TRBV12-4 and TRBJ1-2; D might be TRBD1 (6 bases). This CDR3 region has 13 residues. The CDR3 loop is CASTIGTHYGLAF. DNA of the CDR3: TGTGCCAGCACCATTGGGACACATTATGGCTTGGCCTTC.

J is TRBJ2-7 and V is TRBV7-2; 12 bases map to TRBD2. The junction had 6 bases not matched to a gene; V was cut back by 1 base and J by 5 bases. The CDR3 is 16 residues long. Germline V lookup: CDR1 SGHTA, CDR2 FQGNSA. Here the CDR3 DNA reads TGTGCCAGCAGCTTAGAAGGACTAGCGGGGCAAAACGAGCAGTACTTC. Residues: CASSLEGLAGQNEQYF.

The CDR3 sequence: CASSLEGTGGFEKLFF. The DNA for the CDR3 is TGTGCCAGCAGCTTAGAAGGAACCGGGGGGTTTGAAAAACTGTTTTTT. The chain joins TRBV11-2 to TRBJ1-4; D is perhaps TRBD1 (5 bases). Trimming shortened V by 0 bases and J by 7 bases, and 15 bases separated the two germline ends. This CDR3 has 16 residues. CDR1 and CDR2 (germline): SGHAT, FQNNGV.

The J gene is TRBJ1-1, the V gene TRBV7-8; tentatively, D is TRBD1 (5 bases). This CDR3 has 15 amino acids. Trimming cost V 7 bases and J 3 bases, with 18 bases left between them. Germline lookup yields CDR1 SGHVS and CDR2 FQNEAQ. CDR3 coding DNA: TGTGCCAGCACCGTACCTGGGACTCAGGACACTGAAGCTTTCTTT. This encodes CASTVPGTQDTEAFF.

The chain uses TRBV7-2 and TRBJ1-4; D unclear. CDR1 is SGHTA, CDR2 FQGNSA, per germline. The CDR3 loop spans 13 amino acids. The germline V and J ends were trimmed by 4 bases and 8 bases, with 11 bases remaining between them. For the CDR3, the DNA is TGTGCCAGCAGCTCTAGCTTGCAAGAAAAACTGTTTTTT. This codes for CASSSSLQEKLFF.

The V and J genes are TRBV6-2 or TRBV6-3 and TRBJ1-2; TRBD1 matches at 8 bases. Germline CDR1 is MNHEY and CDR2 is SVGEGT. Trimming took 2 bases from V and 1 from J; bases not matched to a gene: 6. This CDR3 has 16 residues. The CDR3 sequence: CASSYGTGKFNYGYTF. In DNA form, the CDR3 reads TGTGCCAGCAGTTACGGGACAGGCAAATTTAACTATGGCTACACCTTC.

The rearrangement uses TRBV10-3 and TRBJ2-2, with 9 bases matching TRBD1. CDR1 and CDR2 (germline): ENHRY, SYGVKD. V lost 4 bases, J lost 3 bases, and 6 bases stayed unmatched. The CDR3 sequence is 16 residues long. Written as DNA, the CDR3 is TGTGCCATCAGTGGACAGGGGGGACAGGACACCGGGGAGCTGTTTTTT. It codes for CAISGQGGQDTGELFF.

The chain combines TRBV27 with TRBJ1-1; 7 positions agree with TRBD1. The length of the CDR3 is 15 residues. Germline CDR1 reads MNHEY; CDR2 reads SMNVEV (reference sequence). The trim removed 7 bases at V and 4 bases at J, leaving 12 bases unmatched. CDR3 protein: CASKTTDRASTEAFF. CDR3 DNA: TGTGCCAGCAAAACGACTGACAGGGCTAGCACTGAAGCTTTCTTT.

The V gene is TRBV5-1, the J gene TRBJ2-7; D not certain. The germline V gene has CDR1 SGHRS and CDR2 YFSETQ. The CDR3 sequence is 14 residues long. Trimming took 2 bases from V and 2 from J, leaving 11 bases between them. As DNA, the CDR3 is TGCGCCAGCAGCTTAAGTGATGGGACCTACGAGCAGTACTTC. The encoded protein is CASSLSDGTYEQYF. The full variable domain, in which reference TRBV5-1 and TRBJ2-7 provide the parts outside the CDR3, is KAGVTQTPRYLIKTRGQQVTLSCSPISGHRSVSWYQQTPGQGLQFLFEYFSETQRNKGNFPGRFSGRQFSNSRSEMNVSTLELGDSALYLCASSLSDGTYEQYFGPGTRLTVT.

This clone was seen a handful of times. The chain links TRBV9 to TRBJ1-1; no clear D gene. Germline V gives CDR1 SGDLS, CDR2 YYNGEE. V lost 0 bases, J lost 1 base, and 7 bases lay in between. The CDR3 length is 14 residues. The DNA for the CDR3 is TGTGCCAGCAGCGTAGGAGGCCAGAACACTGAAGCTTTCTTT. Residues: CASSVGGQNTEAFF.

V is TRBV12-3 or TRBV12-4 and J is TRBJ1-1; D unresolved. The V and J ends lost 7 bases and 10 bases respectively, with 19 bases between them. CDR3 length equals 13 residues. The CDR3 DNA follows: TGTGCCAGCACCTCCCCCATGGGCGCCGGAGCTTTCTTT. Protein sequence: CASTSPMGAGAFF.

The chain uses TRBV6-2 or TRBV6-3 and TRBJ2-7, with 7 bases identical to TRBD2. This CDR3 is built from 13 residues. Looked up from germline, CDR1 is MNHEY and CDR2 is SVGEGT. Trimming at V came to 5 bases and at J to 6 bases, leaving 7 bases not matched to a gene. Here the CDR3 reads CASSLGGTAEQYF. DNA for the CDR3: TGTGCCAGCAGTCTGGGGGGGACCGCCGAGCAGTACTTC.

V is TRBV2 and J is TRBJ1-4; 7 nucleotides line up with TRBD1. V shed 8 bases and J 8 bases; nucleotides not matched to a gene: 11. Germline loops: CDR1 SNHLY, CDR2 FYNNEI. This CDR3 is built from 14 residues. The DNA of the CDR3 is TGTGCCAGCGCCCGACGACAGGGTTCGGAAAAACTGTTTTTT. It specifies CASARRQGSEKLFF.

A few counts support this clone. Other DNA sequences within the sample encode an identical CDR3. The V gene is TRBV7-3, the J gene TRBJ2-7; D is possibly TRBD2 (6 bases). This CDR3 has 12 residues. V lost 2 bases and J lost 7, with 9 bases in between. Per the germline V gene, CDR1 is SGHTA and CDR2 is FQGTGA. The CDR3 protein is CASSLYGGEQYF. For the CDR3, the DNA is TGTGCCAGCAGCTTATACGGGGGTGAGCAGTACTTC.

The gene calls are TRBV29-1 and TRBJ2-3, with 9 bases identical to TRBD2. Germline CDR1 SQVTM, CDR2 ANQGSEA. This CDR3 has 15 amino acids. V dropped 1 base and J dropped 2; count of bases not matched to a gene: 4. CDR3 bases: TGCAGCGTTGAAGGAGGGACTAGCTCCACAGATACGCAGTATTTT. It is translated as CSVEGGTSSTDTQYF.

The rearrangement joins TRBV11-2 to TRBJ1-1; D remains ambiguous. CDR3 length: 16 residues. Trimming took off 6 bases at V and 6 bases at J, with 23 bases between the two ends. Germline CDR1 reads SGHAT; CDR2 reads FQNNGV. DNA of the CDR3: TGTGCCAGCAGGCCCCCACAAGCGGGGTCAAGCGCTGAAGCTTTCTTT. This codes for CASRPPQAGSSAEAFF. Supplemented by reference TRBV11-2 and TRBJ1-1, the full variable domain reads EAGVAQSPRYKIIEKRQSVAFWCNPISGHATLYWYQQILGQGPKLLIQFQNNGVVDDSQLPKDRFSAERLKGVDSTLKIQPAKLEDSAVYLCASRPPQAGSSAEAFFGQGTRLTVV.

V is TRBV5-1 and J is TRBJ2-7; a possible D gene is TRBD2 (5 bases). The germline V and J ends were trimmed by 4 bases and 3 bases, with 14 bases remaining between them. There are 14 residues in the CDR3. Germline V lookup: CDR1 SGHRS, CDR2 YFSETQ. CDR3 DNA sequence: TGCGCCAGCAGCATAACGGGGTCCGGCTACGAGCAGTACTTC. It is translated as CASSITGSGYEQYF.

The chain couples TRBV6-5 to TRBJ2-1; no clear D. Germline V gives CDR1 MNHEY, CDR2 SVGAGI. Trimming left V 0 bases short and J 8 bases short, with 5 bases between. The CDR3 sequence is 12 residues long. CDR3 nucleotide sequence: TGTGCCAGCAGTTACTCAGGAGATGAGCAGTTCTTC. It yields the protein CASSYSGDEQFF.

The V gene is TRBV9, the J gene TRBJ2-3; 10 bases are shared with TRBD2. Unmatched junction bases numbered 3, after V lost 0 bases and J lost 5 bases. Germline CDR1 SGDLS, CDR2 YYNGEE. The CDR3 is made up of 15 amino acids. The CDR3 loop reads CASSVGGLARDTQYF. CDR3 bases: TGTGCCAGCAGCGTAGGGGGACTAGCGAGAGATACGCAGTATTTT. The full variable domain, with the rest looked up from reference TRBV9 and TRBJ2-3, is DSGVTQTPKHLITATGQRVTLRCSPRSGDLSVYWYQQSLDQGLQFLIQYYNGEERAKGNILERFSAQQFPDLHSELNLSSLELGDSALYFCASSVGGLARDTQYFGPGTRLTVL.

This chain joins TRBV19 and TRBJ2-3, with D possibly being TRBD2 (5 bases). The CDR3 covers 14 residues. The germline V gene encodes CDR1 LNHDA and CDR2 SQIVND (reference sequence). The germline V and J ends were trimmed by 4 bases and 4 bases, with 12 bases remaining between them. CDR3 coding DNA: TGTGCCAGTAGTAACACTAGGACGGCAGATACGCAGTATTTT. Translation gives CASSNTRTADTQYF.